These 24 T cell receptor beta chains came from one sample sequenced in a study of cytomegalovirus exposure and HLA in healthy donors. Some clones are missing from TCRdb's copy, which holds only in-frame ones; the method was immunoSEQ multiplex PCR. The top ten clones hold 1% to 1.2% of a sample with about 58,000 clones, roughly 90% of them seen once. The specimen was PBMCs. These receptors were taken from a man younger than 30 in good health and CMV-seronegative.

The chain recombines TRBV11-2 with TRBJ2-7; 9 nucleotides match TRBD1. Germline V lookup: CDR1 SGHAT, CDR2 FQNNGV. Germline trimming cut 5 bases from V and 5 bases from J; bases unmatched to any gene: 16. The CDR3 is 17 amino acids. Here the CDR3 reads CASSRYDPGTGQNEQYF. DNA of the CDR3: TGTGCCAGCAGCCGCTATGATCCTGGGACAGGGCAGAACGAGCAGTACTTC.

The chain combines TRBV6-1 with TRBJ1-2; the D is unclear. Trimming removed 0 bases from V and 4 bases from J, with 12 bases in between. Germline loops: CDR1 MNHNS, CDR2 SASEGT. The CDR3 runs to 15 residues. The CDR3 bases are TGTGCCAGCAGTGAAGCGGATACGGGAGGCTATGGCTACACCTTC. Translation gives CASSEADTGGYGYTF.

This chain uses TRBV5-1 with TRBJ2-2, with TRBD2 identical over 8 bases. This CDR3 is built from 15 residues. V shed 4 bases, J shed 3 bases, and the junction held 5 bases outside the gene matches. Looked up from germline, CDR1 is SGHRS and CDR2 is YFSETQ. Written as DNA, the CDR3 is TGCGCCAGCAGCAGACTAGCGTCTCACACCGGGGAGCTGTTTTTT. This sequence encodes CASSRLASHTGELFF.

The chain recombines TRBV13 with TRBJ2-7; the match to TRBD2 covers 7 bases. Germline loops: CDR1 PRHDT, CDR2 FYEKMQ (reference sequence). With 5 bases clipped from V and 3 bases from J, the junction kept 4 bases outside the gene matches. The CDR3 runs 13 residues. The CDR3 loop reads CASSPERDYEQYF. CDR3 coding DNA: TGTGCCAGCAGCCCAGAGCGGGACTACGAGCAGTACTTC.

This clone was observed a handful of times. CDR3 protein: CASKVPGSSNTEAFF. The CDR3 region has the DNA TGTGCCAGCAAGGTCCCAGGGTCCTCGAACACTGAAGCTTTCTTT. The rearrangement uses TRBV28 and TRBJ1-1; tentative D call: TRBD1 (5 bases). Germline V gives CDR1 MDHEN, CDR2 SYDVKM. The V end lost 7 bases, the J end lost 1 base, and 16 bases lay between the germline ends. The CDR3 has 15 amino acids.

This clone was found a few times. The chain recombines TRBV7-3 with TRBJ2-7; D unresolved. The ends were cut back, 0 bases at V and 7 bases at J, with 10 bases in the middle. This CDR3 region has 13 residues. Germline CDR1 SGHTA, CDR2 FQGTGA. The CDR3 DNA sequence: TGTGCCAGCAGCTTAACACGGTCGGGTGAGCAGTACTTC. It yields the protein CASSLTRSGEQYF.

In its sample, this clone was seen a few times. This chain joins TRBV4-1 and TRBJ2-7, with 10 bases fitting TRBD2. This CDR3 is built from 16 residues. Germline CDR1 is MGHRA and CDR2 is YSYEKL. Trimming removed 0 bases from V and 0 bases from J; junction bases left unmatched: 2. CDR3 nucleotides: TGCGCCAGCAGCCAAGAGGCTAGCGGGAGCTCCTACGAGCAGTACTTC. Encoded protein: CASSQEASGSSYEQYF.

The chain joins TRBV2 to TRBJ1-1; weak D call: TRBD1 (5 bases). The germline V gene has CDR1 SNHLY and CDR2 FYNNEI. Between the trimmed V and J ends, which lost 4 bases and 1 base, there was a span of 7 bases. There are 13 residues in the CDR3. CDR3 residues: CASSGGRNTEAFF. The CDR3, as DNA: TGTGCCAGCAGTGGGGGCAGGAACACTGAAGCTTTCTTT.

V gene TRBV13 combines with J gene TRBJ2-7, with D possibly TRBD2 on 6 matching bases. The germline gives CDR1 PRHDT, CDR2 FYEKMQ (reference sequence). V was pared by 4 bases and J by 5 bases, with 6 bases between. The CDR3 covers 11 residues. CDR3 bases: TGTGCCAGCAGCTCGGGGGACGAGCAGTACTTC. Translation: CASSSGDEQYF.

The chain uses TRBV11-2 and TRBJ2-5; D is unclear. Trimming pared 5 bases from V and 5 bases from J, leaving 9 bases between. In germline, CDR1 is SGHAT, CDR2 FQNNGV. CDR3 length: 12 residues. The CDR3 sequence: CASSPYSETQYF. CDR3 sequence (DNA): TGTGCCAGCAGCCCATACTCGGAGACCCAGTACTTC.

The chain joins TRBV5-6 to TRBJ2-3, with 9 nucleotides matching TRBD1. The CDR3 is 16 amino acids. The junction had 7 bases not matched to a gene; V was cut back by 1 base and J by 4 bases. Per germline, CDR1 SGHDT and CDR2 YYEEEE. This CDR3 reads CASSLRGDRVSDTQYF. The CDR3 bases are TGTGCCAGCAGCTTGCGTGGGGACAGGGTCTCAGATACGCAGTATTTT.

This CDR3 is CSVGGGRSGANVLTF. In DNA, the CDR3 is TGCAGCGTTGGGGGGGGCCGATCTGGGGCCAACGTCCTGACTTTC. This rearrangement joins TRBV29-1 to TRBJ2-6, with D maybe TRBD2 (7 bases). With 4 bases removed from V and 1 base from J, the gap between germline ends came to 11 bases. The CDR3 has 15 residues. Germline V gene sequence: CDR1 SQVTM, CDR2 ANQGSEA.

CDR3 region: CASSSSPGLGTREQFF. DNA for the CDR3: TGTGCCAGCAGTTCATCCCCCGGTTTGGGGACTCGCGAGCAGTTCTTC. The chain has TRBV27 and TRBJ2-1; maybe TRBD2 (6 bases). This CDR3 comprises 16 residues. The germline CDR1 and CDR2 sequences are MNHEY and SMNVEV (reference sequence). V lost 4 bases to trimming and J lost 10 bases, with 23 bases between them.

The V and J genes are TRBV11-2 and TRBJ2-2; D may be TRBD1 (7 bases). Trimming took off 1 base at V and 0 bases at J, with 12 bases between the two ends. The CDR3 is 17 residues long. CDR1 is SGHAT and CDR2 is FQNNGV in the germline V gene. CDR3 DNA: TGTGCCAGCAGCTTAGCTGGCAGGGGGGCGAACACCGGGGAGCTGTTTTTT. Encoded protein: CASSLAGRGANTGELFF.

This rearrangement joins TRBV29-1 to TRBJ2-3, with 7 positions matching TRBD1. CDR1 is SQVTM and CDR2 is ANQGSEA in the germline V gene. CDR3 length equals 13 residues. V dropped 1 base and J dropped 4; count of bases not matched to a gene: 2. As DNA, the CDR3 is TGCAGCGTTGAAGCGGACAGGCCAGATACGCAGTATTTT. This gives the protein CSVEADRPDTQYF.

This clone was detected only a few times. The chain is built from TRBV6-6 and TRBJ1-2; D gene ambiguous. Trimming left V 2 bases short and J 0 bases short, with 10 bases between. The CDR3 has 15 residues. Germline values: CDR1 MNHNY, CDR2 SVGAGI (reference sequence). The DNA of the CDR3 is TGTGCCAGCAGTTACCGTCAGCTAGCTAACTATGGCTACACCTTC. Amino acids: CASSYRQLANYGYTF.

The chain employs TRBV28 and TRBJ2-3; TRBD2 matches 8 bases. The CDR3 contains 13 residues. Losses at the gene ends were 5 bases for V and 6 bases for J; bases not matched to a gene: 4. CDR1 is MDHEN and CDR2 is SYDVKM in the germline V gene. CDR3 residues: CASSPAGVDTQYF. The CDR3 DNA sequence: TGTGCCAGCAGTCCAGCGGGAGTGGATACGCAGTATTTT.

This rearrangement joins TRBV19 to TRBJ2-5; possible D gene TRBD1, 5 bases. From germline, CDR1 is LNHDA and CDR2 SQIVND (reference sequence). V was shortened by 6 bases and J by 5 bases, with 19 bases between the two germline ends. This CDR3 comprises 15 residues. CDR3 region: CASSQNRLDLETQYF. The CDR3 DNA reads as TGTGCCAGTAGCCAGAACAGGTTAGACCTCGAGACCCAGTACTTC.

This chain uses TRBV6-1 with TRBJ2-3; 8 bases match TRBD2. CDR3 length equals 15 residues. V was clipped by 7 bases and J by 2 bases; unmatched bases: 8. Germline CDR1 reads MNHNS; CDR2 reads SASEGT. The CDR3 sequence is CASTLQAGDTDTQYF. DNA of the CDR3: TGTGCCAGCACCCTACAAGCGGGAGACACAGATACGCAGTATTTT.

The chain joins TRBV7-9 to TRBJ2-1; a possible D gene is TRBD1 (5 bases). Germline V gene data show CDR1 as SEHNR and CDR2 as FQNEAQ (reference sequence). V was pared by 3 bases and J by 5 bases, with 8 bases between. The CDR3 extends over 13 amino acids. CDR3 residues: CASSLQGDNEQFF. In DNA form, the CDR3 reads TGTGCCAGCAGCTTGCAAGGGGACAATGAGCAGTTCTTC.

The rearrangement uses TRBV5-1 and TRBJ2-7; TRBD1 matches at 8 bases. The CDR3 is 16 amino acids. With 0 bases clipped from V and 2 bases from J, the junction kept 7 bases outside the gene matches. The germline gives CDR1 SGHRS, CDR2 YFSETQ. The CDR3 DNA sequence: TGCGCCAGCAGCTTGGGCCAGGGGGCTTCTGCCTACGAGCAGTACTTC. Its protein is CASSLGQGASAYEQYF. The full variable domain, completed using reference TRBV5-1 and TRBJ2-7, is KAGVTQTPRYLIKTRGQQVTLSCSPISGHRSVSWYQQTPGQGLQFLFEYFSETQRNKGNFPGRFSGRQFSNSRSEMNVSTLELGDSALYLCASSLGQGASAYEQYFGPGTRLTVT.

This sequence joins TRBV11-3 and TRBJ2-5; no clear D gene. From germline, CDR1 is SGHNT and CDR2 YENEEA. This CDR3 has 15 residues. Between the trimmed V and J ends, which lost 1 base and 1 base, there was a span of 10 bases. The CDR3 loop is CASSLVAPGQETQYF. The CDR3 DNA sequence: TGTGCCAGCAGCTTAGTCGCGCCGGGCCAAGAGACCCAGTACTTC.

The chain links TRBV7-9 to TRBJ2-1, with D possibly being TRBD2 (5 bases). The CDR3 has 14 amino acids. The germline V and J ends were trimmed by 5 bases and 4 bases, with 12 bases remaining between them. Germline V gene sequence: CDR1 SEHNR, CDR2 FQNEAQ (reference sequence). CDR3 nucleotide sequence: TGTGCCAGCAGCCTAAACCCGGGATACAATGAGCAGTTCTTC. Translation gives CASSLNPGYNEQFF.

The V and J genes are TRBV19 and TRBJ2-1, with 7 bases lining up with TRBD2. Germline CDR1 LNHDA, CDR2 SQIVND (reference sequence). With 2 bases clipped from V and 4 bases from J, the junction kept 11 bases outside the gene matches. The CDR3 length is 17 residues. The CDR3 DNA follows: TGTGCCAGTAGTATATGGCCGCGGGGAGGGGTGTACAATGAGCAGTTCTTC. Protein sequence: CASSIWPRGGVYNEQFF.